A selection of T cell receptor beta chains follows, all from one sample in a study of CXCR3-negative and CXCR3-positive naive CD8 T cells. TCRdb reanalyzed the 5' RACE reads, giving one entry per CDR3 protein sequence and no DNA. In total, the table holds tens of thousands of distinct CDR3 sequences. Sequenced input: naive CXCR3- CD8+ T cells from blood. These receptors all come from a human donor in good health. Some clones in this sample may be carry-over from other donors' samples. Each CDR3 is given with its conserved first and last residue. Rows give clone size only sometimes, using once, few, many, or a class for an expanded clone.

J gene	clone size	V gene	CDR3 protein
TRBJ1-1	-	TRBV12-3/TRBV12-4	CASSFARSEAFF
TRBJ2-1	-	TRBV2	CASSDYRAIDEQFF
TRBJ2-1	-	TRBV9	CASSGGPTYNEQFF
TRBJ2-1	-	TRBV28	CASSPAGGGFSYNEQFF
TRBJ2-1	-	TRBV7-2	CASSSAGTDYNEQFF
TRBJ2-3	-	TRBV12-3/TRBV12-4	CASSDSVSTDTQYF
TRBJ2-4	-	TRBV19	CASSMNRGDVIQYF
TRBJ2-7	-	TRBV29-1	CSVERTGDGEQYF
TRBJ2-7	-	TRBV12-3/TRBV12-4	CASSLGTGFSYEQYF
TRBJ2-3	-	TRBV27	CASSPGLAGLVTDTQYF
TRBJ2-7	-	TRBV10-2	CASSDQGRVQGEQYF
TRBJ2-6	-	TRBV6-5	CASSYSSPLPAGANVLTF
TRBJ2-7	-	TRBV6-5	CASSWGAEEQYF
TRBJ1-1	-	TRBV29-1	CSARQGQTEAFF
TRBJ2-7	-	TRBV4-2	CASSQDTGQTYEQYF
TRBJ2-3	-	TRBV7-9	CASSLYSGGGTDTQYF
TRBJ2-5	-	TRBV10-3	CAIMREAQETQYF
TRBJ1-1	-	TRBV21-1	CASSKEFGVNTEAFF
TRBJ2-2	-	TRBV4-2	CASSQAPSGGFLNTGELFF
TRBJ2-5	-	TRBV6-6	CASRDSSQETQYF
TRBJ2-1	-	TRBV14	CASSQGTEQFF
TRBJ2-5	-	TRBV6-2/TRBV6-3	CASSVGETQYF
TRBJ2-7	-	TRBV12-3/TRBV12-4	CASSFGQNEQYF
TRBJ1-2	-	TRBV5-1	CASSLEEYLGYTF
TRBJ2-2	-	TRBV5-6	CASSLEGGTLVWTGELFF
TRBJ1-2	-	TRBV15	CATRDLWGRNPLANYGYTF
TRBJ2-7	-	TRBV4-1	CASSQVSGRIYEQYF
TRBJ2-5	-	TRBV28	CASRASDSQETQYF
TRBJ2-2	-	TRBV7-6	CASSLYTTGELFF
TRBJ2-7	-	TRBV29-1	CSVGGRSYEQYF
TRBJ1-1	-	TRBV10-3	CAISENTEAFF
TRBJ1-2	-	TRBV25-1	CASSDITGRGYTF
TRBJ2-7	medium-sized	TRBV4-2	CASSQFAGTYEQYF
TRBJ2-5	-	TRBV29-1	CSVEYLDQETQYF
TRBJ2-7	medium-sized	TRBV7-6	CASSLDQGSLEQYF
TRBJ2-2	-	TRBV7-8	CASSSGTRPGELFF
TRBJ1-1	-	TRBV24-1	CATSDRRNTEAFF
TRBJ2-1	-	TRBV6-5	CASSLTSNNEQFF
TRBJ2-7	-	TRBV19	CASSTSTAPTYEQYF
TRBJ2-5	-	TRBV7-3	CASSPGGASGETQYF
TRBJ1-5	-	TRBV9	CASSSGGSNQPQHF
TRBJ1-5	-	TRBV19	CASSIWGRDQPQHF
TRBJ2-7	-	TRBV18	CASSPSDSTYEQYF
TRBJ1-2	-	TRBV7-9	CASSLAKRTQDDYGYTF
TRBJ2-4	-	TRBV29-1	CSVETGPKNIQYF
TRBJ2-1	-	TRBV14	CASSQKEGSSYNEQFF
TRBJ2-5	-	TRBV4-1	CASSLVAELQETQYF
TRBJ2-7	medium-sized	TRBV6-1	CASKKTGYSYEQYF
TRBJ2-7	-	TRBV4-3	CASSPDREDEQYF
TRBJ2-1	medium-sized	TRBV15	CATSRAGGDNEQFF
TRBJ2-3	-	TRBV14	CASSGGTYSTDTQYF
TRBJ2-3	medium-sized	TRBV4-3	CASSQDPSGWSNTQYF
TRBJ2-7	-	TRBV27	CASSLQNIGGYEQYF
TRBJ2-4	-	TRBV7-6	CASSLAGFDIQYF
TRBJ2-3	-	TRBV28	CASSFPLSRTDTQYF
TRBJ2-7	-	TRBV29-1	CSVEDYTSGSYEQYF
TRBJ2-7	-	TRBV7-6	CASSLSDRGYEQYF
TRBJ2-3	medium-sized	TRBV19	CASSIGVDTQYF
TRBJ1-1	-	TRBV29-1	CSVRQGEGWTEAFF
TRBJ2-2	-	TRBV28	CASRRTGSNTGELFF